This T cell receptor (beta chain) appears in the sequencing data of a study of tissue T cells after allogeneic stem cell transplantation. Overall study findings and caveats: Shared clones across patients were few; motif clustering revealed tissue-specific shared signatures. In patients and mice, blood and spleen missed much of tissue repertoire.

This clone is classed as large (0.1 to 1%). Its target is not known. Produced via immunoSEQ multiplex PCR; TCRdb's table is partial and in-frame only. The sample holds roughly 2,000 clones, roughly 60% seen once. The CDR3 length is 16 residues. From germline, CDR1 is SGHNT and CDR2 YENEEA. Deletions cut 5 bases from V and 0 bases from J, with 16 bases between. This research-autopsy study prospectively enrolled adult allogeneic hematopoietic cell transplant recipients with steroid-refractory graft-versus-host disease. The V and J genes are TRBV11-3 and TRBJ2-5; TRBD1 might be the D (8 bases). Sample: ileal tissue, taken at autopsy. This receptor was identified in a male patient at least 60 years old with steroid-refractory graft-versus-host disease after an allogeneic stem cell transplant. Some of the T cells may derive from the graft donor. The CDR3 DNA is TGTGCCAGCAGCCCCCAGGGGGCGGGGGACCAAGAGACCCAGTACTTC. Protein product: CASSPQGAGDQETQYF.